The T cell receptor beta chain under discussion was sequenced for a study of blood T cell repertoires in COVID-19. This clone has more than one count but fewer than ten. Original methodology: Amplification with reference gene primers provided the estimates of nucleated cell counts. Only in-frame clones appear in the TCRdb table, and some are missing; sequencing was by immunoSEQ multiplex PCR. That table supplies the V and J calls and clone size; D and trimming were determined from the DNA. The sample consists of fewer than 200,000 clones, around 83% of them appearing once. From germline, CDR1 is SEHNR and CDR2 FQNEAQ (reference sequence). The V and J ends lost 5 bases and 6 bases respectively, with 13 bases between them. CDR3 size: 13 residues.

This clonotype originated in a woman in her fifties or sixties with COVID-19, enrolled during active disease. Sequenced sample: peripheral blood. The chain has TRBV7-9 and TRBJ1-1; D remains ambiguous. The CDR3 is CASSPWRAAEAFF. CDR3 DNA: TGTGCCAGCAGCCCCTGGCGGGCAGCTGAAGCTTTCTTT.